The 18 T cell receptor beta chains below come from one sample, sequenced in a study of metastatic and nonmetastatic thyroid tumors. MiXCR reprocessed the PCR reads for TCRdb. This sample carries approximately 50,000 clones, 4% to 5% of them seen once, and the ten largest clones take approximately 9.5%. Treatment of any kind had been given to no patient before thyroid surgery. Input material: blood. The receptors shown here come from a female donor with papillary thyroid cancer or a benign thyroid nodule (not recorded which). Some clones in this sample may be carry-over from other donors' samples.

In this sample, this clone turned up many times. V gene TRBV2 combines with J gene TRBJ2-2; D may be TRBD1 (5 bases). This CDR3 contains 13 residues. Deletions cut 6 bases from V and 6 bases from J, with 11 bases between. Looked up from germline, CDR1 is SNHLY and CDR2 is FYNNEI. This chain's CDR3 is CASRVQAPGELFF. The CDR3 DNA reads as TGTGCCAGCAGGGTACAGGCCCCCGGGGAGCTGTTTTTT.

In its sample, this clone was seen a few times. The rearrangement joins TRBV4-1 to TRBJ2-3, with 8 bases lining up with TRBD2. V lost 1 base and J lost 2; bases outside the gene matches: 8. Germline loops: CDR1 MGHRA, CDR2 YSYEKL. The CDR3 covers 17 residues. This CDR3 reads CASSQARTSRYTDTQYF. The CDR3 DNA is TGCGCCAGCAGCCAAGCTCGGACTAGCCGCTACACAGATACGCAGTATTTT.

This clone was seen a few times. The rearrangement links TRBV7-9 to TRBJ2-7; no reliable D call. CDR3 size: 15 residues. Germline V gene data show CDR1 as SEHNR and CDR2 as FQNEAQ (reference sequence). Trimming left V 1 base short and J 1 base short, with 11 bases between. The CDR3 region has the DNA TGTGCCAGCAGCTTAGGGCCGGTACAGTCCTACGAGCAGTACTTC. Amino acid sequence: CASSLGPVQSYEQYF.

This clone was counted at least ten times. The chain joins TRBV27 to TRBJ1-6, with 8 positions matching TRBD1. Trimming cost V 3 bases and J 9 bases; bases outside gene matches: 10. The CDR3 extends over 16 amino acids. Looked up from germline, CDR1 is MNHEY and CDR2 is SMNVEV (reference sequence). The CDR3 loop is CASSFKQGEFRSPLHF. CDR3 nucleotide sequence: TGTGCCAGCAGTTTTAAACAGGGGGAGTTTCGTTCACCCCTCCACTTT.

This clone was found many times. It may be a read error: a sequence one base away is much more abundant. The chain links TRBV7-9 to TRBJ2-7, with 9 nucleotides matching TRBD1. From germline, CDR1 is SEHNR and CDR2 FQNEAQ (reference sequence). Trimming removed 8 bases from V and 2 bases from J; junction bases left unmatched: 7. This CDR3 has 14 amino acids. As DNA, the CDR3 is TGTGCCAGCGGCCAGGGACAGGGACCCTACGAGCAGTACTTC. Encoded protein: CASGQGQGPYEQYF. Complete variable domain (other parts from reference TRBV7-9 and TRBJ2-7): DTGVSQNPRHKITKRGQNVTFRCDPISEHNRLYWYRQTLGQGPEFLTYFQNEAQLEKSRLLSDRFSAERPKGSFSTLEIQRTEQGDSAMYLCASGQGQGPYEQYFGPGTRLTVT.

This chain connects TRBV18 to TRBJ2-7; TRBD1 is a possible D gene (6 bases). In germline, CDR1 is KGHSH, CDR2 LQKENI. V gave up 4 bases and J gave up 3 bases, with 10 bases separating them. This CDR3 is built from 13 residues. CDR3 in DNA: TGTGCCAGCTCACTATCGGACAGCTACGAGCAGTACTTC. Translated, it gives CASSLSDSYEQYF.

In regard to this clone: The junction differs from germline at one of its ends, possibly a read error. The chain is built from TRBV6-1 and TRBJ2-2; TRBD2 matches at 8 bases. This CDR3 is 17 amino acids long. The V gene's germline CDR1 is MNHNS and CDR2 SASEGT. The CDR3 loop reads CASSPGTRGQYTGEMFF. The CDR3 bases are TGTGCCAGCAGCCCCGGGACTAGAGGGCAATACACCGGGGAGATGTTTTTT.

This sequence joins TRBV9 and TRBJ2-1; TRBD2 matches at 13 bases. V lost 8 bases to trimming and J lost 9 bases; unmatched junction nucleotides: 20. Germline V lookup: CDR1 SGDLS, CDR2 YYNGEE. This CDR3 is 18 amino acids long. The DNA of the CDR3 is TGTGCCAGAAGCACAACCCAAGCCGGACTAGCGGGAGTATTTGAGCAGTTCTTC. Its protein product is CARSTTQAGLAGVFEQFF.

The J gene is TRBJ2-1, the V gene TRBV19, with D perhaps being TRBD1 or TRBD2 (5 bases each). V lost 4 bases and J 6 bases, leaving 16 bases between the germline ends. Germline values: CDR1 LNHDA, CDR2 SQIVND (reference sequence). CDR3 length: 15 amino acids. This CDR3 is CASSTRDGEGNEQFF. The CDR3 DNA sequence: TGTGCCAGTAGTACCCGGGACGGAGAAGGCAATGAGCAGTTCTTC.

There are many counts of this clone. CDR3 nucleotides: TGTGCCAGCAGCTCCGGACTAGCGGGAAAAGCCCCCTACGAGCAGTACTTC. This sequence encodes CASSSGLAGKAPYEQYF. This sequence joins TRBV5-4 and TRBJ2-7; 12 bases match TRBD2. Germline V gene lookup returns CDR1 SGHNT and CDR2 YYREEE (reference sequence). This CDR3 contains 17 residues. Germline trimming cut 3 bases from V and 2 bases from J; bases unmatched to any gene: 9.

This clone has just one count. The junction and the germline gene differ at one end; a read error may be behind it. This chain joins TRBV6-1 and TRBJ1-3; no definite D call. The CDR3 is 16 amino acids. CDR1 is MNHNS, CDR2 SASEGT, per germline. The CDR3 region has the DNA TGTGCCACCAGTAGTGTGGTGGGCAGCTGTGGTAACACCATATATTTT. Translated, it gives CATSSVVGSCGNTIYF.

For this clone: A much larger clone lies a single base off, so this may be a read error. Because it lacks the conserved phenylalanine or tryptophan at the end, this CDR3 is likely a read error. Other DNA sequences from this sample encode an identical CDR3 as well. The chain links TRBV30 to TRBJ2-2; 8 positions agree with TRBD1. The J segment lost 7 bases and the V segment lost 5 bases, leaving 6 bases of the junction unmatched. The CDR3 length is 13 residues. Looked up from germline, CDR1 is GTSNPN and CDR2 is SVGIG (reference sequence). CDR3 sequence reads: CAWGRGPGGELFL. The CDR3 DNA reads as TGTGCCTGGGGCAGGGGGCCTGGCGGGGAGCTGTTTCTT.

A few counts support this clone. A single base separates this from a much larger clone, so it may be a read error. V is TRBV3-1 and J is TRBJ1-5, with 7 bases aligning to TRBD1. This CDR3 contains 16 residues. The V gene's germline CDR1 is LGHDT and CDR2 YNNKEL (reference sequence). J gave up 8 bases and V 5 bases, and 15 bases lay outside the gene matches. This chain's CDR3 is CASSSGGNRGFEPQHF. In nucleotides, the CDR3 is TGTGCCAGCAGCTCCGGGGGGAACAGGGGATTTGAGCCCCAGCATTTT.

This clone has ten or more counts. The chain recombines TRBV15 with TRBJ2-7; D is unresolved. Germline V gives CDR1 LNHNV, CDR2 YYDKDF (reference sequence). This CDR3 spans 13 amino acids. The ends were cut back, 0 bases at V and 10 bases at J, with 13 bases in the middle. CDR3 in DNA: TGTGCCACCAGCAGAGATCCAGAATCACCACAGTACTTC. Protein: CATSRDPESPQYF.

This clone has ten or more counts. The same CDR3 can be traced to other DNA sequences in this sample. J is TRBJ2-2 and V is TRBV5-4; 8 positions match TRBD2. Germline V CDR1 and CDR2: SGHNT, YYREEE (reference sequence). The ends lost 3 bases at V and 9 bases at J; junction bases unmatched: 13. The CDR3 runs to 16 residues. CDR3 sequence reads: CASSSGLESAERELFF. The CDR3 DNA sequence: TGTGCCAGCAGCTCGGGACTAGAGAGTGCGGAACGGGAGCTGTTTTTT.

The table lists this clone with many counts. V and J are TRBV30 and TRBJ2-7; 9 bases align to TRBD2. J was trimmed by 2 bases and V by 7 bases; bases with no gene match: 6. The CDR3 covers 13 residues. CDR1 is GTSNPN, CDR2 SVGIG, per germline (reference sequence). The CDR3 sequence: CASDSSGTYEQYF. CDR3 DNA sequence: TGTGCCTCTGACTCTAGCGGGACCTACGAGCAGTACTTC.

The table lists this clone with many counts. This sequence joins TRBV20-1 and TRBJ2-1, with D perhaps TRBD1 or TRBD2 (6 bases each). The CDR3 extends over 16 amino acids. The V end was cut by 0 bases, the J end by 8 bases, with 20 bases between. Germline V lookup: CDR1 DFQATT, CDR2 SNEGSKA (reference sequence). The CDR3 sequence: CSARDRPGARMDEQFF. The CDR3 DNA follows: TGCAGTGCTAGAGATCGCCCGGGGGCCCGGATGGATGAGCAGTTCTTC.

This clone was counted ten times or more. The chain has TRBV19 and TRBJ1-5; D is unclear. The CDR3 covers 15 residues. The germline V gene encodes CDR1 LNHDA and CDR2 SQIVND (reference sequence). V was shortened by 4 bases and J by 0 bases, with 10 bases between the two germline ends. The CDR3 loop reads CASSKSPYSNQPQHF. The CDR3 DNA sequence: TGTGCCAGTAGTAAGTCACCATATAGCAATCAGCCCCAGCATTTT. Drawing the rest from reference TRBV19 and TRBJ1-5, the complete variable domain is DGGITQSPKYLFRKEGQNVTLSCEQNLNHDAMYWYRQDPGQGLRLIYYSQIVNDFQKGDIAEGYSVSREKKESFPLTVTSAQKNPTAFYLCASSKSPYSNQPQHFGDGTRLSIL.